This record concerns one TCR beta chain sequence. Per the original data handling: Researchers report that nucleated cell counts were estimated from reference gene primer amplification. TCRdb's table, derived via immunoSEQ multiplex PCR, lists solely in-frame clones and lacks some. The V and J calls and clone size were taken over from that table, and D and trimming were inferred from the DNA. The sample has about 90,000 clones; 81% are singletons. This entry belongs to a study of blood T cell repertoires in COVID-19. Study as a whole: Whether acute or convalescent, the COVID-19 samples came from the United States, Italy and Spain. Sources were T cells, B-cell-depleted T cells, or PBMCs; the material itself was cDNA or gDNA.

V shed 0 bases, J shed 0 bases, and the junction held 2 bases outside the gene matches. Germline CDR1 reads SGHRS; CDR2 reads YFSETQ. The CDR3 runs to 15 residues. This TCR was recovered from a human donor in a cohort sampled during active COVID-19. This chain uses TRBV5-1 with TRBJ1-1, with 7 bases aligning to TRBD1. Material for sequencing was peripheral blood. The CDR3 spells CASSLATGLNTEAFF. The CDR3 DNA reads as TGCGCCAGCAGCTTGGCGACAGGGTTGAACACTGAAGCTTTCTTT. The whole variable domain, remainder taken from reference TRBV5-1 and TRBJ1-1, is KAGVTQTPRYLIKTRGQQVTLSCSPISGHRSVSWYQQTPGQGLQFLFEYFSETQRNKGNFPGRFSGRQFSNSRSEMNVSTLELGDSALYLCASSLATGLNTEAFFGQGTRLTVV.